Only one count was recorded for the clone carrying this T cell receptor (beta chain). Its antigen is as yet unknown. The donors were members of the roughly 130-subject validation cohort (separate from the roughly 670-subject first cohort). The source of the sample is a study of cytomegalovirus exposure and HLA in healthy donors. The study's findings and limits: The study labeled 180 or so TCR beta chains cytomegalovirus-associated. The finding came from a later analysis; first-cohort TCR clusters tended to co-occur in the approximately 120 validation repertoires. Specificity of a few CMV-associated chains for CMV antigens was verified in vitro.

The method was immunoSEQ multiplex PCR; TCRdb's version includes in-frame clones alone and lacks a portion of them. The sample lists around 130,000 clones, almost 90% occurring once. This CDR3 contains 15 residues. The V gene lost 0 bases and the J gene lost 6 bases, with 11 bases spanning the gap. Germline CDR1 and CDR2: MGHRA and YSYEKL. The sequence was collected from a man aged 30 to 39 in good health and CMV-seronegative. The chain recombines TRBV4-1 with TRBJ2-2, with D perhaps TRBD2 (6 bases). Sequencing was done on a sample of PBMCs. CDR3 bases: TGCGCCAGCAGCCAAGAAACGGAGGGCTCCGGGGAGCTGTTTTTT. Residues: CASSQETEGSGELFF.